The 9 T cell receptor beta chains given below trace back to one sample, sequenced in a study of blood T cell repertoires in COVID-19. The data were produced by immunoSEQ multiplex PCR, yet TCRdb's version contains in-frame clones alone and is incomplete. The data show about 68,000 clones, with roughly 90% seen just once and approximately 4.8% held by the top ten. The source material was peripheral blood. The receptors shown here come from a woman aged 55-69 years with active COVID-19.

The CDR3 sequence is CASSIPRTGGLKPQHF. The CDR3 nucleotides read TGTGCCAGTAGTATCCCTAGGACAGGGGGTTTGAAGCCCCAGCATTTT. The chain carries TRBV19 and TRBJ1-5, with TRBD1 matching over 10 bases. CDR1 is LNHDA and CDR2 is SQIVND in the germline V gene (reference sequence). This CDR3 has 16 residues. V was pared by 3 bases and J by 8 bases, with 10 bases of the junction left unmatched.

V usage is TRBV29-1 and J usage is TRBJ2-1; 11 bases match TRBD2. Germline V lookup: CDR1 SQVTM, CDR2 ANQGSEA. The CDR3 runs 14 residues. With V trimmed by 8 bases and J by 6 bases, 9 bases remained unmatched. CDR3 loop: CSSLAGVGANEQFF. The CDR3 region has the DNA TGCAGCTCACTAGCGGGAGTGGGGGCCAATGAGCAGTTCTTC.

The chain carries TRBV3-1 (or the pseudogene TRBV3-2) and TRBJ1-1, with D perhaps TRBD1 (6 bases). The CDR3 loop spans 14 amino acids. Trimming took off 0 bases at V and 4 bases at J, with 9 bases between the two ends. Looked up from germline, CDR1 is LGHDT and CDR2 is YNNKEL (reference sequence). The CDR3 loop is CASSQERRGTEAFF. CDR3 coding DNA: TGTGCCAGCAGCCAAGAACGCAGGGGCACTGAAGCTTTCTTT.

V is TRBV30 and J is TRBJ2-5; D call uncertain. V gave up 0 bases and J gave up 4 bases, with 9 bases separating them. CDR1 and CDR2 from the germline V gene are GTSNPN and SVGIG (reference sequence). This CDR3 spans 13 amino acids. CDR3 nucleotides: TGTGCCTGGAGTGTACGGCCGGGAGAGACCCAGTACTTC. Translating it yields CAWSVRPGETQYF.

This chain connects TRBV5-4 to TRBJ1-1; 7 nucleotides agree with TRBD1. The CDR3 has 15 residues. The V and J ends lost 3 bases and 0 bases, in that order; junction bases with no gene match: 5. Germline V CDR1 and CDR2: SGHNT, YYREEE (reference sequence). The CDR3, as DNA: TGTGCCAGCAGCTCCTACAGGGGCCTGAACACTGAAGCTTTCTTT. Translated, it gives CASSSYRGLNTEAFF.

The chain combines TRBV5-1 with TRBJ2-7; the match to TRBD1 covers 7 bases. Germline values: CDR1 SGHRS, CDR2 YFSETQ. The CDR3 has 17 amino acids. The ends lost 4 bases at V and 3 bases at J; junction bases unmatched: 16. CDR3 coding DNA: TGCGCCAGCAGCCAAACCGCGATTGGACAGGTTAACTACGAGCAGTACTTC. Translating gives CASSQTAIGQVNYEQYF. Variable domain in full (rest from reference TRBV5-1 and TRBJ2-7): KAGVTQTPRYLIKTRGQQVTLSCSPISGHRSVSWYQQTPGQGLQFLFEYFSETQRNKGNFPGRFSGRQFSNSRSEMNVSTLELGDSALYLCASSQTAIGQVNYEQYFGPGTRLTVT.

This clone was counted a few times. The CDR3 region is CASSEGTGYSPLHF. The CDR3 DNA follows: TGTGCCAGCAGTGAAGGGACTGGGTATTCACCCCTCCACTTT. The chain links TRBV2 to TRBJ1-6, with D uncertain. Between the trimmed V and J ends, which lost 1 base and 8 bases, there was a span of 9 bases. This CDR3 comprises 14 residues. The V gene's germline CDR1 is SNHLY and CDR2 FYNNEI.

The gene calls are TRBV5-8 and TRBJ1-5, with TRBD1 as a possible D gene (5 bases). The CDR3 spans 16 residues. Deletions cut 6 bases from V and 0 bases from J, with 16 bases between. Germline values: CDR1 SGHTS, CDR2 YDEGEE. The CDR3 sequence is CASTPSQGLSNQPQHF. DNA of the CDR3: TGTGCCAGCACCCCCTCCCAGGGACTTAGCAATCAGCCCCAGCATTTT.

This chain joins TRBV29-1 and TRBJ1-4; 10 bases map to TRBD1. Unmatched junction bases numbered 18, after V lost 0 bases and J lost 11 bases. The CDR3 is 18 residues long. Germline V gives CDR1 SQVTM, CDR2 ANQGSEA. The CDR3 DNA follows: TGCAGCGTTGAAGAGCCCACATACATGACAGGGGGCCAGGGGAAACTGTTTTTT. Encoded protein: CSVEEPTYMTGGQGKLFF.